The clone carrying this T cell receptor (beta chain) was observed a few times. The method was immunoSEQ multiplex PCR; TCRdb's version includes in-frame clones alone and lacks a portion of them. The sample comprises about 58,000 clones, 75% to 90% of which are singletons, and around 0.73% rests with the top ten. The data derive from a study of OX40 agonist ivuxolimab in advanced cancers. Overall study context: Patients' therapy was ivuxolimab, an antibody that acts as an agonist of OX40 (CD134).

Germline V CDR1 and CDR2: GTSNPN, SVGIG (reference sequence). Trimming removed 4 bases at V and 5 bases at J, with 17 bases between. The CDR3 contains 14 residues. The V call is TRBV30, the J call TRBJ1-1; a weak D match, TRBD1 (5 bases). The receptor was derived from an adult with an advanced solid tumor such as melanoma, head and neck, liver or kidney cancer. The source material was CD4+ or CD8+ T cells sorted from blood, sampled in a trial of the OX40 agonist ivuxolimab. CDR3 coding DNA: TGTGCCTGGACCAGGGAGGGGAAGGAAACTGAAGCTTTCTTT. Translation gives CAWTREGKETEAFF. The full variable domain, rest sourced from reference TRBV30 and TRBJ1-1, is SQTIHQWPATLVQPVGSPLSLECTVEGTSNPNLYWYRQAAGRGLQLLFYSVGIGQISSEVPQNLSASRPQDRQFILSSKKLLLSDSGFYLCAWTREGKETEAFFGQGTRLTVV.